These 31 T cell receptor beta chains originate from one sample sequenced in a study of long-term antiretroviral therapy in people with HIV. Sequencing used immunoSEQ v3.0 at survey level. Clones were sequenced by immunoSEQ multiplex PCR, and TCRdb holds only the in-frame ones, with some missing. The sample holds some 15,000 clones, roughly 80% seen once. The sample was unsorted PBMCs, taken about 1.2 years before starting antiretroviral therapy. These receptors were collected from a young man with HIV.

This chain links TRBV25-1 with TRBJ2-7; D not certain. The CDR3 length is 13 residues. From germline, CDR1 is MGHDK and CDR2 SYGVNS. Trimming took 3 bases from V and 0 from J, leaving 6 bases between them. The CDR3 region has the DNA TGTGCCAGCAGTGACCAGTACTCCTACGAGCAGTACTTC. This gives the protein CASSDQYSYEQYF.

This clone is medium-sized (0.01 to 0.1%). This sequence joins TRBV5-1 and TRBJ2-7; D not resolved. V lost 8 bases to trimming and J lost 5 bases, with 14 bases between them. The CDR3 extends over 12 amino acids. Germline lookup yields CDR1 SGHRS and CDR2 YFSETQ. CDR3 in DNA: TGCGCCAGTATAGGCCAAACGAACGAGCAGTACTTC. Residues: CASIGQTNEQYF. The complete variable domain, with remaining parts taken from reference TRBV5-1 and TRBJ2-7, reads KAGVTQTPRYLIKTRGQQVTLSCSPISGHRSVSWYQQTPGQGLQFLFEYFSETQRNKGNFPGRFSGRQFSNSRSEMNVSTLELGDSALYLCASIGQTNEQYFGPGTRLTVT.

The chain employs TRBV30 and TRBJ1-4; no firm D call. This CDR3 contains 12 residues. CDR1 GTSNPN and CDR2 SVGIG come from the germline V gene (reference sequence). Deletions cut 1 base from V and 4 bases from J, with 4 bases between. For the CDR3, the DNA is TGTGCCTGGAGTGCAGTTAATGAAAAACTGTTTTTT. Encoded protein: CAWSAVNEKLFF.

V usage is TRBV28 and J usage is TRBJ2-1; 10 nucleotides align to TRBD2. Germline assignment: CDR1 MDHEN and CDR2 SYDVKM. J lost 3 bases, V lost 1 base, and 3 bases had no gene match. The CDR3 has 16 residues. This chain's CDR3 is CASSLLSSGSYNEQFF. DNA for the CDR3: TGTGCCAGCAGTTTATTGTCTAGCGGGAGCTACAATGAGCAGTTCTTC.

The rearrangement joins TRBV9 to TRBJ2-1; 7 nucleotides line up with TRBD1. The germline CDR1 and CDR2 sequences are SGDLS and YYNGEE. The trim removed 3 bases at V and 7 bases at J, leaving 10 bases unmatched. The CDR3 length is 15 residues. For the CDR3, the DNA is TGTGCCAGCAGCGCGACGCAGGGGGTAGTTAATGAGCAGTTCTTC. This codes for CASSATQGVVNEQFF.

The gene calls are TRBV5-1 and TRBJ1-2, with 11 bases identical to TRBD1. Germline-derived CDR1 and CDR2 are SGHRS and YFSETQ. The V and J ends lost 4 bases and 5 bases, in that order; junction bases with no gene match: 4. The CDR3 loop spans 14 amino acids. The CDR3 nucleotides read TGCGCCAGCAGCGGGGGACAGGGGGGTTATGGCTACACCTTC. This translates into CASSGGQGGYGYTF.

The CDR3 coding sequence is TGTGCCAGCAGTCTGGCAGGGGGCACAGATACGCAGTATTTT. It codes for CASSLAGGTDTQYF. V is TRBV6-4 and J is TRBJ2-3, with D maybe TRBD1 (6 bases). Germline assignment: CDR1 MRHNA and CDR2 SNTAGT. The CDR3 has 14 amino acids. Trimming stripped 5 bases from V and 1 base from J, with 10 bases between.

This clone has just one count. CDR3 protein: CASSFGSPSSYNEQFF. The DNA of the CDR3 is TGCGCCAGCAGCTTTGGATCTCCGAGCTCCTACAATGAGCAGTTCTTC. The rearrangement links TRBV5-1 to TRBJ2-1, with D unresolved. The CDR3 extends over 16 amino acids. With 2 bases removed from V and 0 bases from J, the gap between germline ends came to 12 bases. Germline V gene data show CDR1 as SGHRS and CDR2 as YFSETQ. Full variable domain (outside the CDR3, taken from reference TRBV5-1 and TRBJ2-1): KAGVTQTPRYLIKTRGQQVTLSCSPISGHRSVSWYQQTPGQGLQFLFEYFSETQRNKGNFPGRFSGRQFSNSRSEMNVSTLELGDSALYLCASSFGSPSSYNEQFFGPGTRLTVL.

CDR3 loop: CAWEGQGAAKTQYF. The CDR3 DNA reads as TGTGCCTGGGAAGGACAGGGGGCTGCAAAGACCCAGTACTTC. This chain connects TRBV30 to TRBJ2-5; 11 bases align to TRBD1. The J segment lost 6 bases and the V segment lost 5 bases, leaving 8 bases of the junction unmatched. CDR1 is GTSNPN, CDR2 SVGIG, per germline (reference sequence). This CDR3 is built from 14 residues.

This clone was recorded a few times. V usage is TRBV11-2 and J usage is TRBJ2-6; D not certain. CDR1 is SGHAT and CDR2 is FQNNGV in the germline V gene. There are 12 residues in the CDR3. Trimming removed 5 bases from V and 6 bases from J, with 5 bases in between. This CDR3 reads CASSAAANVLTF. As DNA, the CDR3 is TGTGCCAGCAGCGCGGCGGCCAACGTCCTGACTTTC.

The J gene is TRBJ2-7, the V gene TRBV5-1; 8 positions match TRBD1. V gave up 4 bases and J gave up 7 bases; unmatched junction bases: 7. There are 13 residues in the CDR3. Germline-derived CDR1 and CDR2 are SGHRS and YFSETQ. CDR3 in amino acids: CASSTGQGPEQYF. The CDR3 bases are TGCGCCAGCAGCACCGGACAGGGACCGGAGCAGTACTTC.

The chain combines TRBV2 with TRBJ1-2; 7 bases are a match to TRBD1. This CDR3 comprises 17 residues. Germline V gives CDR1 SNHLY, CDR2 FYNNEI. V lost 1 base and J lost 0; bases outside the gene matches: 8. The CDR3 is CASSEEGASLANYGYTF. The DNA of the CDR3 is TGTGCCAGCAGTGAAGAGGGGGCCTCCTTGGCTAACTATGGCTACACCTTC.

V and J are TRBV29-1 and TRBJ2-2; D could derive from TRBD1 or TRBD2 (5 bases each). The V end lost 1 base, the J end lost 9 bases, and 15 bases lay between the germline ends. CDR3 size: 14 residues. Germline V gene data show CDR1 as SQVTM and CDR2 as ANQGSEA. The CDR3 protein is CSVEVGADGRELFF. CDR3 coding DNA: TGCAGCGTTGAAGTCGGGGCAGACGGCCGGGAGCTGTTTTTT.

The CDR3 spells CASSLGLGRAYEQYF. CDR3 coding DNA: TGTGCCAGCAGCTTAGGTCTCGGGAGGGCCTACGAGCAGTACTTC. The chain links TRBV11-2 to TRBJ2-7; TRBD2 agrees at 8 bases. V dropped 1 base and J dropped 2; count of bases not matched to a gene: 4. Germline-derived CDR1 and CDR2 are SGHAT and FQNNGV. This CDR3 spans 15 amino acids.

In its sample, this clone was seen a few times. This chain joins TRBV10-2 and TRBJ2-2; TRBD2 might be the D (6 bases). Trimming took 6 bases from V and 5 from J, leaving 10 bases between them. This CDR3 spans 13 amino acids. Germline V lookup: CDR1 WSHSY, CDR2 SAAADI. The DNA of the CDR3 is TGCGCCAGCAGGGGACTTCAGACCGGGGAGCTGTTTTTT. Amino acids: CASRGLQTGELFF.

This chain joins TRBV7-3 and TRBJ2-3; D gene ambiguous. CDR1 is SGHTA and CDR2 is FQGTGA in the germline V gene. This CDR3 is 14 amino acids long. The V end lost 2 bases, the J end lost 0 bases, and 6 bases lay between the germline ends. The CDR3 is CASSLGPSTDTQYF. As DNA, the CDR3 is TGTGCCAGCAGCTTAGGGCCTAGCACAGATACGCAGTATTTT.

Here the CDR3 DNA reads TGTGCCATCAGTGAGTCGAACAATGAGCAGTTCTTC. Its protein is CAISESNNEQFF. V is TRBV10-3 and J is TRBJ2-1; no reliable D call. Germline values: CDR1 ENHRY, CDR2 SYGVKD. The V gene lost 0 bases and the J gene lost 5 bases, with 2 bases spanning the gap. This CDR3 is 12 amino acids long.

The chain uses TRBV4-3 and TRBJ2-1; TRBD2 might be the D (5 bases). V lost 3 bases and J lost 9, with 21 bases in between. The germline gives CDR1 LGHNA, CDR2 YSLEER. The CDR3 has 16 amino acids. In nucleotides, the CDR3 is TGCGCCAGCAGCCAGGAGAGAGGTCTAGCAGCCAGTGAGCAGTTCTTC. It specifies CASSQERGLAASEQFF.

This chain uses TRBV7-7 with TRBJ2-2; D is uncertain. The V end was cut by 1 base, the J end by 4 bases, with 7 bases between. Germline CDR1 SSHAT, CDR2 FNYEAQ (reference sequence). The CDR3 has 14 amino acids. CDR3 coding DNA: TGTGCCAGCAGCTTAGGGCAAAGCACCGGGGAGCTGTTTTTT. It is translated as CASSLGQSTGELFF.

The V and J genes are TRBV9 and TRBJ2-7, with D tentatively TRBD2 (6 bases). The V end lost 2 bases, the J end lost 6 bases, and 18 bases lay between the germline ends. There are 15 residues in the CDR3. The germline CDR1 and CDR2 sequences are SGDLS and YYNGEE. The DNA of the CDR3 is TGTGCCAGCAGCGTGGGCGGGACTGCCTCGCGCGAGCAGTACTTC. Protein sequence: CASSVGGTASREQYF.

The chain is built from TRBV5-1 and TRBJ2-5, with 9 bases that match TRBD2. V shed 0 bases, J shed 5 bases, and the junction held 2 bases outside the gene matches. From germline, CDR1 is SGHRS and CDR2 YFSETQ. The CDR3 runs 14 residues. CDR3 bases: TGCGCCAGCAGCTTGGCTAGCGGGGAGGAGACCCAGTACTTC. It codes for CASSLASGEETQYF.

The chain carries TRBV7-9 and TRBJ2-7; 10 nucleotides line up with TRBD1. The junction had 6 bases not matched to a gene; V was cut back by 5 bases and J by 2 bases. Germline CDR1 reads SEHNR; CDR2 reads FQNEAQ (reference sequence). This CDR3 comprises 15 residues. The CDR3 coding sequence is TGTGCCAGCAGCCTGGGACAGGGGTGGCCCTACGAGCAGTACTTC. Translated: CASSLGQGWPYEQYF. The entire variable domain, with the rest obtained from reference TRBV7-9 and TRBJ2-7, is as follows: DTGVSQNPRHKITKRGQNVTFRCDPISEHNRLYWYRQTLGQGPEFLTYFQNEAQLEKSRLLSDRFSAERPKGSFSTLEIQRTEQGDSAMYLCASSLGQGWPYEQYFGPGTRLTVT.

The chain recombines TRBV7-9 with TRBJ1-3; D remains unclear. The germline gives CDR1 SEHNR, CDR2 FQNEAQ (reference sequence). V was trimmed by 4 bases and J by 1 base, leaving 11 bases between them. The CDR3 is 15 amino acids. In nucleotides, the CDR3 is TGTGCCAGCAGCTCCGGTACAGAGTCTGGAAACACCATATATTTT. It translates to CASSSGTESGNTIYF.

The chain joins TRBV10-3 to TRBJ1-4, with D perhaps TRBD1 (5 bases). CDR1 and CDR2 (germline): ENHRY, SYGVKD. The V end was cut by 3 bases, the J end by 0 bases, with 11 bases between. The CDR3 totals 16 residues. CDR3 loop: CAISDRDGTTNEKLFF. The CDR3 bases are TGTGCCATCAGTGATCGGGACGGAACAACTAATGAAAAACTGTTTTTT.

The rearrangement joins TRBV5-1 to TRBJ1-1, with D maybe TRBD1 (6 bases). Germline CDR1 is SGHRS and CDR2 is YFSETQ. The CDR3 extends over 14 amino acids. The ends were cut back, 2 bases at V and 4 bases at J, with 12 bases in the middle. This chain's CDR3 is CASSLTQGITEAFF. In DNA form, the CDR3 reads TGCGCCAGCAGCTTAACACAGGGTATCACTGAAGCTTTCTTT.

DNA for the CDR3: TGTGCCAGCAGTTCTGTGGGGATAGCTAATGAAAAACTGTTTTTT. Its protein product is CASSSVGIANEKLFF. This chain links TRBV28 with TRBJ1-4; D is unresolved. CDR3 length: 15 amino acids. The ends were cut back, 4 bases at V and 3 bases at J, with 12 bases in the middle. Looked up from germline, CDR1 is MDHEN and CDR2 is SYDVKM. The variable domain in full, completed from reference TRBV28 and TRBJ1-4, reads DVKVTQSSRYLVKRTGEKVFLECVQDMDHENMFWYRQDPGLGLRLIYFSYDVKMKEKGDIPEGYSVSREKKERFSLILESASTNQTSMYLCASSSVGIANEKLFFGSGTQLSVL.

This clone was counted between two and nine times. This chain uses TRBV9 with TRBJ2-1; D not certain. Germline V lookup: CDR1 SGDLS, CDR2 YYNGEE. The CDR3 consists of 15 residues. Trimming removed 0 bases at V and 5 bases at J, with 12 bases between. CDR3 region: CASSVDPDGDNEQFF. DNA of the CDR3: TGTGCCAGCAGCGTAGACCCAGATGGGGACAATGAGCAGTTCTTC.

V usage is TRBV4-2 and J usage is TRBJ2-1, with 12 bases lining up with TRBD2. Looked up from germline, CDR1 is LGHNA and CDR2 is YNFKEQ. The junction had 3 bases not matched to a gene; V was cut back by 3 bases and J by 6 bases. The CDR3 has 15 residues. In DNA, the CDR3 is TGTGCCAGCAGCCAGACTAGCGGGAGCAGCAATGAGCAGTTCTTC. Encoded protein: CASSQTSGSSNEQFF.

The chain joins TRBV28 to TRBJ1-1, with D perhaps matching TRBD1 (5 bases). In germline, CDR1 is MDHEN, CDR2 SYDVKM. Trimming took off 3 bases at V and 1 base at J, with 9 bases between the two ends. CDR3 size: 14 residues. CDR3 amino acids: CASSFTGGNTEAFF. Here the CDR3 DNA reads TGTGCCAGCAGTTTTACGGGGGGGAACACTGAAGCTTTCTTT.

The CDR3 loop is CASSQDLTGGKVTQYF. The CDR3 coding sequence is TGTGCCAGCAGCCAAGATTTGACAGGGGGTAAGGTTACGCAGTATTTT. The chain combines TRBV4-2 with TRBJ2-3; 9 nucleotides match TRBD1. The CDR3 runs to 16 residues. V dropped 0 bases and J dropped 8; count of bases not matched to a gene: 9. Per germline, CDR1 LGHNA and CDR2 YNFKEQ.

The sample holds a few counts of this clone. V usage is TRBV6-5 and J usage is TRBJ1-5; D might be TRBD1 (6 bases). Germline V lookup: CDR1 MNHEY, CDR2 SVGAGI. V was trimmed by 6 bases and J by 0 bases, leaving 12 bases between them. The CDR3 extends over 15 amino acids. The CDR3 region is CASSPGGGSNQPQHF. For the CDR3, the DNA is TGTGCCAGCAGCCCCGGAGGGGGTAGCAATCAGCCCCAGCATTTT.